The clone carrying this T cell receptor beta chain was counted between two and nine times. The data originate from a study of blood T cell repertoires in COVID-19. Background on the study: The United States, Italy and Spain provided the acute and convalescent COVID-19 samples. PBMCs, B-cell-depleted T cells, or T cells provided the cDNA or gDNA that made up the material.

Germline CDR1 reads SEHNR; CDR2 reads FQNEAQ (reference sequence). There are 13 residues in the CDR3. Trimming took 6 bases from V and 5 from J, leaving 13 bases between them. Per the original data handling: Amplifying reference gene primers gave estimates of nucleated cell counts. Measured with immunoSEQ multiplex PCR; TCRdb has only the in-frame clones, and not every one. V and J calls and clone size are those listed in that table; D and trimming were worked out from the DNA. The table includes about 300,000 clones, roughly 83% detected once. The sequence was obtained from a woman aged 45-60 years with acute or convalescent COVID-19. The V and J genes are TRBV7-9 and TRBJ2-5; D gene ambiguous. The material sequenced was peripheral blood. The DNA of the CDR3 is TGTGCCAGCAGACATAGCTCGCGGGAGACCCAGTACTTC. Translating it yields CASRHSSRETQYF.